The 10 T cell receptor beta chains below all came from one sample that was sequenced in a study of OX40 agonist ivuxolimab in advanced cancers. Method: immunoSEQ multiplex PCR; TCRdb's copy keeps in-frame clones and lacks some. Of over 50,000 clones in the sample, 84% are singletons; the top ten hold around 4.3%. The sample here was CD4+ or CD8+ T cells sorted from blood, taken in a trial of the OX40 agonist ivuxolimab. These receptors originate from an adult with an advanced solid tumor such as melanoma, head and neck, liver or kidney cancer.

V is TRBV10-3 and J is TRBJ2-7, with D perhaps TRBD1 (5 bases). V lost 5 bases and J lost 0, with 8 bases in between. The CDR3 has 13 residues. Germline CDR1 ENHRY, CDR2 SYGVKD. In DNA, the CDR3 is TGTGCCATCAGTCGCCAGGGCTCCTACGAGCAGTACTTC. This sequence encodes CAISRQGSYEQYF.

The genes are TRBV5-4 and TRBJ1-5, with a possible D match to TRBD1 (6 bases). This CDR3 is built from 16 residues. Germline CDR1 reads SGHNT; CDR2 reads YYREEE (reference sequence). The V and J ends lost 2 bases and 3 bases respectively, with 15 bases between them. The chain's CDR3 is CASSFGGAMNNQPQHF. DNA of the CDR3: TGTGCCAGCAGCTTTGGGGGCGCAATGAACAATCAGCCCCAGCATTTT.

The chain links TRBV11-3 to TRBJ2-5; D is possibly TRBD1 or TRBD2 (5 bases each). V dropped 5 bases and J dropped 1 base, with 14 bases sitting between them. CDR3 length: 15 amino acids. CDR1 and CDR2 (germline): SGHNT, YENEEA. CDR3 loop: CASSQGVFGQETQYF. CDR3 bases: TGTGCCAGCAGCCAGGGAGTGTTTGGCCAAGAGACCCAGTACTTC.

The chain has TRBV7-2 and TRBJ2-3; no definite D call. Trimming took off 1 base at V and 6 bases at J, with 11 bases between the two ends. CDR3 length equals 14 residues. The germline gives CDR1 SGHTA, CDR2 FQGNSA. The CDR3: CASSLEGRSDTQYF. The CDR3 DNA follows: TGTGCCAGCAGCTTAGAGGGCCGTTCCGATACGCAGTATTTT.

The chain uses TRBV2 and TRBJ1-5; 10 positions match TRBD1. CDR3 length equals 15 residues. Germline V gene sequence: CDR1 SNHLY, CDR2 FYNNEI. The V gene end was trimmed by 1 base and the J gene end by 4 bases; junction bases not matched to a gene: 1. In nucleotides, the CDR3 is TGTGCCAGCAGTGAAGGGACAGGGGGGAATCAGCCCCAGCATTTT. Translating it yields CASSEGTGGNQPQHF.

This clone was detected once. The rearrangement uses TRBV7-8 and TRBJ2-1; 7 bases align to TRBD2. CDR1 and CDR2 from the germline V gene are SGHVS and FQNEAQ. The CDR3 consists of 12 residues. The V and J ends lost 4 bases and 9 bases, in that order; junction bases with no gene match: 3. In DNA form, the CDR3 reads TGTGCCAGCAGCTATTGGGGGGGTGAGCAGTTCTTC. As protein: CASSYWGGEQFF. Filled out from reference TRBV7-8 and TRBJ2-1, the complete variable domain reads GAGVSQSPRYKVAKRGQDVALRCDPISGHVSLFWYQQALGQGPEFLTYFQNEAQLDKSGLPSDRFFAERPEGSVSTLKIQRTQQEDSAVYLCASSYWGGEQFFGPGTRLTVL.

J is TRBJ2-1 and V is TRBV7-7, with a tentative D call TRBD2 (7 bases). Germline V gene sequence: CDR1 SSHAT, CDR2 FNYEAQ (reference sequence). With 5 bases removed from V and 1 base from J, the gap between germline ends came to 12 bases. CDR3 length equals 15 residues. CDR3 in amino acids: CASSRTRGSYNEQFF. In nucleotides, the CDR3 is TGTGCCAGCAGCCGGACTAGGGGGTCCTACAATGAGCAGTTCTTC.

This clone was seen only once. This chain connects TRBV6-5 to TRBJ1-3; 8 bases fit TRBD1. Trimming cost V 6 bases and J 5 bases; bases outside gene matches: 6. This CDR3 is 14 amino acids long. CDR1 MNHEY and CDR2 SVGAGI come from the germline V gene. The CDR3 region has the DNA TGTGCCAGCAGAAGGACAGGGTTGAGAAACACCATATATTTT. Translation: CASRRTGLRNTIYF.

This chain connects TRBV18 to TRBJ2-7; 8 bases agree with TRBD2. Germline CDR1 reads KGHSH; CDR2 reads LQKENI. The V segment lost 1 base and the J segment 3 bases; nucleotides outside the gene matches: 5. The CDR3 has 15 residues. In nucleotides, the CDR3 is TGTGCCAGCTCACCACAGGGACTAGGGCTCTACGAGCAGTACTTC. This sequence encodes CASSPQGLGLYEQYF. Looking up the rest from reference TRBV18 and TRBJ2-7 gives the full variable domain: NAGVMQNPRHLVRRRGQEARLRCSPMKGHSHVYWYRQLPEEGLKFMVYLQKENIIDESGMPKERFSAEFPKEGPSILRIQQVVRGDSAAYFCASSPQGLGLYEQYFGPGTRLTVT.

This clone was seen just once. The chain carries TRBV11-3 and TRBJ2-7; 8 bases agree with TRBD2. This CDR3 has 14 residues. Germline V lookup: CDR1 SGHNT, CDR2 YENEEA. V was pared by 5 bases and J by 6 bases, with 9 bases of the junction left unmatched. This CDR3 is CASSPSSSGVEQYF. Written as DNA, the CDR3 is TGTGCCAGCAGCCCGTCTAGTAGCGGGGTCGAGCAGTACTTC.